The rows below give T cell receptor beta chains drawn from one sample of a study of blood T cell repertoires in COVID-19. Generated by immunoSEQ multiplex PCR, the TCRdb table keeps only in-frame clones and is missing some. This sample has about 340,000 clones, with approximately 82% found just once. Sequencing used peripheral blood. The receptors were sampled from a man in his thirties or forties with active or convalescent COVID-19. Each CDR3 is given with its conserved first and last residue. D genes are given only for firm matches. Clone size is stated in some rows and not others, as once, few, many or a class when expanded.

len	d_gene	abundance	v_gene	j_gene	CDR3nt	CDR3aa
16	TRBD2	.	TRBV5-4	TRBJ2-1	TGTGCCAGCAGCTTGAGCGGGAGGCCCTCCTACAATGAGCAGTTCTTC	CASSLSGRPSYNEQFF
14	.	.	TRBV7-9	TRBJ1-1	TGTGCCAGCAGCTTATCTCGGGAGGAAGCTGAAGCTTTCTTT	CASSLSREEAEAFF
14	.	.	TRBV11-1	TRBJ2-7	TGTGCCAGCAGCTTAGGCCCCGCTATCTACGAGCAGTACTTC	CASSLGPAIYEQYF
17	TRBD2	.	TRBV11-2	TRBJ2-2	TGTGCCAGCAGCCAGTACCTTAGCGGGGGGGCTATCGGGGAGCTGTTTTTT	CASSQYLSGGAIGELFF
14	.	.	TRBV6-2/TRBV6-3	TRBJ2-3	TGTGCCAGCAGTGCAAATCTTCTAGCGGATACGCAGTATTTT	CASSANLLADTQYF
13	.	.	TRBV28	TRBJ2-3	TGTGCCAGCAGTCCCCCCAACACAGATACGCAGTATTTT	CASSPPNTDTQYF
17	TRBD2	.	TRBV4-2	TRBJ2-1	TGTGCCAGCAGCCAAGTTTCACCGGGACTAGCGGGCGGGGAGCAGTTCTTC	CASSQVSPGLAGGEQFF
13	.	once	TRBV30	TRBJ2-4	TGTGCCTGGAAGCGATCCTCCAAAAACATTCAGTACTTC	CAWKRSSKNIQYF
14	TRBD2	once	TRBV5-1	TRBJ2-5	TGCGCCAGCAGCTTGGAAGCGGGGCAAGAGACCCAGTACTTC	CASSLEAGQETQYF
14	TRBD1	.	TRBV18	TRBJ1-1	TGTGCCAGCTCGCAGGGGGGCTCGAGCACTGAAGCTTTCTTT	CASSQGGSSTEAFF
16	TRBD1	.	TRBV7-8	TRBJ2-2	TGTGCCAGCAGCCCCAGACAGGGTCTCAACACCGGGGAGCTGTTTTTT	CASSPRQGLNTGELFF
17	.	.	TRBV3-1/TRBV3-2	TRBJ1-6	TGTGCCAGCAGCCAAGATCGAGCAGCAGGGGCTAATTCACCCCTCCACTTT	CASSQDRAAGANSPLHF
13	TRBD1	.	TRBV2	TRBJ1-1	TGTGCCAGCTCCCGGGACAGTGAACGTGAAGCTTTCTTT	CASSRDSEREAFF
14	.	.	TRBV12-5	TRBJ1-5	TGTGCTAGTGGTCTCGGGACGGGAGGTCAGCCCCAGCATTTT	CASGLGTGGQPQHF
14	.	.	TRBV25-1	TRBJ2-3	TGTGCCAGTCCGCATGGGCCCCGGCCAGATACGCAGTATTTT	CASPHGPRPDTQYF